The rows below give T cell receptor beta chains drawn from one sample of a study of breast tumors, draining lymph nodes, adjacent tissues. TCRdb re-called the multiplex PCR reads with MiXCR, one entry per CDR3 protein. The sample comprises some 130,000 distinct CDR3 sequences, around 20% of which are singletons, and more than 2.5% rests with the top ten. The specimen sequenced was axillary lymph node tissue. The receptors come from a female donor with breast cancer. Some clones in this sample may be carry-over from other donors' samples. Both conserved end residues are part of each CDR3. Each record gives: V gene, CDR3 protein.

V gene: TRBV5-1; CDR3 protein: CASSSGLAAYEQYF
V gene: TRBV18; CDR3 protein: CASSPRDIPSGSTDTQYF
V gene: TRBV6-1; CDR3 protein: CASSNLNRVGKNEQYF
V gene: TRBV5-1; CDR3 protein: CASSLAGERVQETQYF
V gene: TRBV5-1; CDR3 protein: CASRRDGQGGYTF
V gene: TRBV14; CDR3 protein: CASSPTRGGEQFF
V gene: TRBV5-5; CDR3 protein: CASSSKPRGLEQYF
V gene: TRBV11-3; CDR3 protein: CASSFGGRANTGELFF
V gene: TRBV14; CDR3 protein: CASSLRRGPYEQYF
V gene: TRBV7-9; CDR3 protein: CASSPTMGGNTEAFF
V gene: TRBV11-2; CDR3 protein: CASSLRQETQYF
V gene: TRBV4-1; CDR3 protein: CASSTLFTGELFF
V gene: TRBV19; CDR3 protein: CASSAGQAAHGYTF
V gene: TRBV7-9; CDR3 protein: CASSLAFRPGELFF
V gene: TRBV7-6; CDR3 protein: CASSLTGTSGRNEQYF
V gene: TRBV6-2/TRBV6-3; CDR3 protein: CASSASSGSYNEQFF
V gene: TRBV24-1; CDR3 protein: CATSDADYFDGQFF
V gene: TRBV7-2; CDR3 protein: CASSLGDFTYEQYF
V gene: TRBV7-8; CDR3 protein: CAGAGLETEETQYF
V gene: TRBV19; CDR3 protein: CASSQTGLLDEQYF
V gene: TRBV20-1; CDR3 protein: CSATGAGASYEQYF
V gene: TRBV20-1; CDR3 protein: CSVGRERETQNF
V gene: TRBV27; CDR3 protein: CATQFRDKKDAGELFF
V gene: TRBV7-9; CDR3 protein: CASSLAIDGIHEQYF
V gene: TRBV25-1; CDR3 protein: CASSEAGSGANVLTF
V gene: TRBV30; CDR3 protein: CAWSPTSGSVNEQYF